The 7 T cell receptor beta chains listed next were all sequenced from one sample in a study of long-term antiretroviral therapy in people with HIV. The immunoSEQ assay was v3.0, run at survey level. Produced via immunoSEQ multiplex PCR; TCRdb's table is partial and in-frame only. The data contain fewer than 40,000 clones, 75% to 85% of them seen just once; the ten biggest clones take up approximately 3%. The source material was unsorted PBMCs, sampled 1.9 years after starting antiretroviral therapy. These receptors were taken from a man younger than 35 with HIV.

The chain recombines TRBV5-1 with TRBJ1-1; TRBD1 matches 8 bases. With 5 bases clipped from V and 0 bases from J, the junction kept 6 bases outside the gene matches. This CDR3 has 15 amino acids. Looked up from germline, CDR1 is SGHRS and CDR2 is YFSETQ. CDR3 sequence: CASRPGDRMNTEAFF. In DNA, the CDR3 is TGCGCCAGCAGACCGGGGGACAGGATGAACACTGAAGCTTTCTTT.

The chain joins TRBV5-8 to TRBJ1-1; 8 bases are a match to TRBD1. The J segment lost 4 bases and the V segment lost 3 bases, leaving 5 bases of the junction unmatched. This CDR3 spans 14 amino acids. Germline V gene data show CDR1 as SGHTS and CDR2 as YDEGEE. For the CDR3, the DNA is TGTGCCAGCAGCTCCAGGGGGCCAGGCACTGAAGCTTTCTTT. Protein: CASSSRGPGTEAFF.

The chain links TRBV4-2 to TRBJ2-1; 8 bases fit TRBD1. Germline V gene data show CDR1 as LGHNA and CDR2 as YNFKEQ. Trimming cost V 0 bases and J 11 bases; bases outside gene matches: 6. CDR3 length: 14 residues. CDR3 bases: TGTGCCAGCAGCCAAGAAGGACAGGGAGATAAGCAGTTCTTC. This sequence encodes CASSQEGQGDKQFF.

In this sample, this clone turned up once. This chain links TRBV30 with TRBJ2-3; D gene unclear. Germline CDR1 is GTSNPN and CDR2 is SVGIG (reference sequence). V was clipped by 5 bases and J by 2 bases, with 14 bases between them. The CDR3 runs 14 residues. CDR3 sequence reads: CAWGPPLATDTQYF. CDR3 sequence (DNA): TGTGCCTGGGGGCCTCCACTCGCCACAGATACGCAGTATTTT.

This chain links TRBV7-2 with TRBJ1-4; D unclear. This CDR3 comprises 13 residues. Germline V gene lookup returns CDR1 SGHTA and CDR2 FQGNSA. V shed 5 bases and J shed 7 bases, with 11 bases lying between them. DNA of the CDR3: TGTGCCAGCAGCCTCAGCATGGTTGAAAAACTGTTTTTT. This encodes CASSLSMVEKLFF.

Here the CDR3 DNA reads TGTGCCAGCAGTGAAGGGGAGACCCAGTACTTC. Its protein product is CASSEGETQYF. V gene TRBV2 combines with J gene TRBJ2-5; D unclear. Trimming pared 1 base from V and 5 bases from J, leaving 2 bases between. Germline assignment: CDR1 SNHLY and CDR2 FYNNEI. The CDR3 has 11 residues.

The CDR3 sequence is CASSFSLRGIGEAFF. The CDR3 DNA reads TGTGCCAGTAGCTTTTCCCTTCGGGGTATCGGTGAAGCTTTCTTT. The genes are TRBV19 and TRBJ1-1; D unclear. The length of the CDR3 is 15 residues. The V end lost 6 bases, the J end lost 7 bases, and 21 bases lay between the germline ends. Per the germline V gene, CDR1 is LNHDA and CDR2 is SQIVND (reference sequence). Together with reference TRBV19 and TRBJ1-1, the CDR3 gives the full variable domain: DGGITQSPKYLFRKEGQNVTLSCEQNLNHDAMYWYRQDPGQGLRLIYYSQIVNDFQKGDIAEGYSVSREKKESFPLTVTSAQKNPTAFYLCASSFSLRGIGEAFFGQGTRLTVV.